A selection of T cell receptor beta chains follows, all from one sample in a study of cytomegalovirus exposure and HLA in healthy donors. The method was immunoSEQ multiplex PCR; TCRdb's version includes in-frame clones alone and lacks a portion of them. The top ten clones hold 3% to 3.5% of a sample with 110,000 to 150,000 clones, roughly 73% of them seen once. Sequences were obtained from PBMCs. These receptors were collected from a man between 35 and 55 years old in good health and CMV-seronegative. CDR3s include the opening cysteine and the closing phenylalanine or tryptophan. Each record gives: CDR3 DNA, CDR3 protein, J gene, D gene, clone size, V gene. The D gene is left open where the match is weak. Size is omitted from some rows. Given values are once, few, many or a class for expanded clones.

TGTGCCAGCAGTGAAGCCAGACTCTCTAGGCATGGCTACACCTTC	CASSEARLSRHGYTF	TRBJ1-2	NA	NA	TRBV2
TGTGCCACCCACCGTCAGCGGCGTAGCACAGATACGCAGTATTTT	CATHRQRRSTDTQYF	TRBJ2-3	NA	NA	TRBV28
TGTGCCAGCAGTCCCCCCGGGGGGCTCGACTATGGCTACACCTTC	CASSPPGGLDYGYTF	TRBJ1-2	NA	NA	TRBV6-6
TGTGCCAGCAGCTTGGACAGGGGCCTCAGCTCTGGGGCCAACGTCCTGACTTTC	CASSLDRGLSSGANVLTF	TRBJ2-6	TRBD1	NA	TRBV5-5
NA	CASSLEWGRGANTF	TRBJ1-2	NA	NA	TRBV5-5
TGTGCCAGCAGTGAAGCGGACCGACACCCACATTTT	CASSEADRHPHF	TRBJ1-4	NA	NA	TRBV6-5
TGTGCCAGCTACCGGGACAGGGGAGAGCAGTTCTTC	CASYRDRGEQFF	TRBJ2-1	TRBD1	NA	TRBV6-1
TGCGCCAGCAGTCTAACAGGAGTAGGAGGCTACACCTTC	CASSLTGVGGYTF	TRBJ1-2	NA	NA	TRBV5-1
TGTGCCAGCAGCCCGAGGCCCCCGCGGGGGCCTTCAGATACGCAGTATTTT	CASSPRPPRGPSDTQYF	TRBJ2-3	NA	NA	TRBV9
TGTGCCAGCAATTTGGGGGGAGGGGAGCTGGTCTACGAGCAGTACTTC	CASNLGGGELVYEQYF	TRBJ2-7	TRBD2	NA	TRBV11-2
TGTGCCACCAGCAGAGACCTCCCCGGTCTAGACAGGGTGAGCAATCAGCCCCAGCATTTT	CATSRDLPGLDRVSNQPQHF	TRBJ1-5	TRBD1	NA	TRBV15
TGTGCCAGCAGCCTAGGGAGGGCATGGGACTACAATGAGCAGTTCTTC	CASSLGRAWDYNEQFF	TRBJ2-1	TRBD2	NA	TRBV11-2
TGTGCCAGCAGTCCCCGACAGGGCTACGAGCAGTACTTC	CASSPRQGYEQYF	TRBJ2-7	TRBD1	NA	TRBV7-6
TGCAGCGTTTACTGGGCCACTGAAGCTTTCTTT	CSVYWATEAFF	TRBJ1-1	NA	few	TRBV29-1
TGTGCCAGCAGTATGGGGGGGGGCAACTATGGCTACACCTTC	CASSMGGGNYGYTF	TRBJ1-2	NA	NA	TRBV5-5
TGCGCCAGCAGGGACGGGACTTTGAATGAGCAGTTCTTC	CASRDGTLNEQFF	TRBJ2-1	NA	few	TRBV5-1
TGTGCCAGCAGTGAAAAGCGGGGGGAAACGAACACCGGGGAGCTGTTTTTT	CASSEKRGETNTGELFF	TRBJ2-2	TRBD2	NA	TRBV6-1
TGCGCCAGCAGCCAAGGAAGTGCGGGGCAAGAGACCCAGTACTTC	CASSQGSAGQETQYF	TRBJ2-5	NA	NA	TRBV4-3
TGTGCCAGCAGCTATGGGACATACTCCTACAATGAGCAGTTCTTC	CASSYGTYSYNEQFF	TRBJ2-1	NA	NA	TRBV14
TGTGCCATCAGTGAGTCTCCAGGATGGTCTTCACCCCTCCACTTT	CAISESPGWSSPLHF	TRBJ1-6	NA	NA	TRBV10-3
TGTGCCAGCAGGGAATTGACAGGGGGCATTTTCTACACCTTC	CASRELTGGIFYTF	TRBJ1-2	TRBD1	NA	TRBV6-1
TGTGCCAGCAGCCCTACGGGAACCTCTGGAAACACCATATATTTT	CASSPTGTSGNTIYF	TRBJ1-3	NA	NA	TRBV14
TGTGCCAGCAGCCGATCCAGGGGACGGAGGACGTGGGAGCAGTACTTC	CASSRSRGRRTWEQYF	TRBJ2-7	NA	NA	TRBV11-2
TGTGCTAGTGGTTCAGGGACAGGGCACGGAAACACCATATATTTT	CASGSGTGHGNTIYF	TRBJ1-3	TRBD1	NA	TRBV12-5
TGCGCCAGCGCTCCTGGGACTGTCTCCTACGAGCAGTACTTC	CASAPGTVSYEQYF	TRBJ2-7	NA	NA	TRBV5-1
TGCAGCGTCGATATACAGGGAACGAAAGGCTACACCTTC	CSVDIQGTKGYTF	TRBJ1-2	NA	NA	TRBV29-1
TGTGCCAGCAGTAGGACTAGCACGGGGACCGGGGAGCTGTTTTTT	CASSRTSTGTGELFF	TRBJ2-2	TRBD2	once	TRBV27
TGTGCCAGCAGCTTAAATGGTGGGACAGGCTCCTTTTCTGGGGCCAACGTCCTGACTTTC	CASSLNGGTGSFSGANVLTF	TRBJ2-6	TRBD1	NA	TRBV7-3
TGTGCCAGCAGCTCCCAGACTAGCGTGAATGAGCAGTTCTTC	CASSSQTSVNEQFF	TRBJ2-1	TRBD2	NA	TRBV7-9
TGTGCCAGCAGTTACTTACAGGGACAGACCCAGTACTTC	CASSYLQGQTQYF	TRBJ2-5	NA	once	TRBV6-6
TGTGCCAGCAGTGGAAGCCCCGGGACAGGGCAGTTCTTC	CASSGSPGTGQFF	TRBJ2-1	TRBD1	NA	TRBV6-1
TGTGCCAGCAGTGTGACTAGCGGGGGGGGTACCTCTTGGGCCAACGTCCTGACTTTC	CASSVTSGGGTSWANVLTF	TRBJ2-6	TRBD2	NA	TRBV6-1
TGTGCCAGCAGCTTAATCAGGGAGACCCAGTACTTC	CASSLIRETQYF	TRBJ2-5	NA	NA	TRBV7-3
TGTGCCAGTTCTAGGGGACAGGGGTTTAAGGAGCCCCAGCATTTT	CASSRGQGFKEPQHF	TRBJ1-5	TRBD1	NA	TRBV19
TGCGCCAGCAGCTCCCCGGGGGTGAACACTGAAGCTTTCTTT	CASSSPGVNTEAFF	TRBJ1-1	NA	NA	TRBV5-1
TGTGCCAGCACCCCCGTGGACAGGGGATTTAACACTGAAGCTTTCTTT	CASTPVDRGFNTEAFF	TRBJ1-1	TRBD1	NA	TRBV25-1
TGTGCCAGCAGCTTTTCGGGGACCGGGGAGCTGTTTTTT	CASSFSGTGELFF	TRBJ2-2	NA	NA	TRBV7-2
TGCGCCAGCAGCTTGGAGGCCGGGACCTACGAGCAGTACTTC	CASSLEAGTYEQYF	TRBJ2-7	NA	once	TRBV5-1
TGTGCCAGCAGCGGGGTTTTGGGGGCGGACACTGAAGCTTTCTTT	CASSGVLGADTEAFF	TRBJ1-1	NA	NA	TRBV7-9
TGCGCCAGCAGCCAAGTGGGACTCACCTCCTACGAGCAGTACTTC	CASSQVGLTSYEQYF	TRBJ2-7	NA	few	TRBV4-1
TGTGCCAGCAGTGCGAACTACCCGGGACTTGGATACAATGAGCAGTTCTTC	CASSANYPGLGYNEQFF	TRBJ2-1	NA	few	TRBV6-1
TGTGCCAGCAGCTTGGGAGGGACTACAACAACGCAGTATTTT	CASSLGGTTTTQYF	TRBJ2-3	TRBD2	NA	TRBV11-3
TGTGCCAGCAGTCTGGACAGGTTGACCTACGAGCAGTACTTC	CASSLDRLTYEQYF	TRBJ2-7	TRBD1	NA	TRBV7-8
TGTGCCAGCAGCTTCGACAGGGTGGTCTCCGACGAGCAGTACTTC	CASSFDRVVSDEQYF	TRBJ2-7	TRBD1	NA	TRBV7-9
TGTGCCAGCAGCTTGGCGGGTCCCCTCTCCTACGAGCAGTACTTC	CASSLAGPLSYEQYF	TRBJ2-7	NA	few	TRBV5-6
TGTGCCACCACCCGCCAGGGACAGGACTACGAGCAGTACTTC	CATTRQGQDYEQYF	TRBJ2-7	TRBD1	NA	TRBV10-3
TGTGCCAGTGTCGCCGGGACAGGGGGGACCGGGGAGCTGTTTTTT	CASVAGTGGTGELFF	TRBJ2-2	TRBD1	NA	TRBV19
TGCGCCAGCAGTCAATGGTGGTCAGGCAGCTCCTATAATTCACCCCTCCACTTT	CASSQWWSGSSYNSPLHF	TRBJ1-6	NA	NA	TRBV23-1
TGTGCCAGTAGAGACAGGCCAGGGGAGAGCACCGGGGAGCTGTTTTTT	CASRDRPGESTGELFF	TRBJ2-2	NA	NA	TRBV19
TGTGCCAGCAGTTACTTCCCGACAGGGACCACTGAAGCTTTCTTT	CASSYFPTGTTEAFF	TRBJ1-1	TRBD1	few	TRBV6-6
TGCAGTGCGTGCGAGGGCGATGAGCAGTTCTTC	CSACEGDEQFF	TRBJ2-1	NA	NA	TRBV20-1
TGTGCCAGCAGGACACGGACAGGGCCGAACTATGGCTACACCTTC	CASRTRTGPNYGYTF	TRBJ1-2	TRBD1	NA	TRBV2
TGTGCCAGCTCACCTCAGGGTCGGACAGGGAGATCCGAAAAACTGTTTTTT	CASSPQGRTGRSEKLFF	TRBJ1-4	TRBD1	NA	TRBV18
TGTGCCACCGAGGGACAGGTCAACTACGAGCAGTACTTC	CATEGQVNYEQYF	TRBJ2-7	TRBD1	NA	TRBV2
TGTGCCAGCACCTCCCAGGGAAGGGTACGTGAAAAACTGTTTTTT	CASTSQGRVREKLFF	TRBJ1-4	NA	NA	TRBV13